This T cell receptor beta chain is drawn from a study of blood T cell repertoires in COVID-19. Across the study: There were acute and convalescent COVID-19 samples, and they came from the United States, Italy and Spain. The cDNA or gDNA used as material had been derived from T cells, B-cell-depleted T cells, or PBMCs.

In the source study's methods: Amplifying reference gene primers gave estimates of nucleated cell counts. Assay used: immunoSEQ multiplex PCR; TCRdb lists only in-frame clones, some missing. V and J calls and clone size are those listed in that table; D and trimming were worked out from the DNA. Among some 190,000 clones listed, 82% were seen once. Seattle cases were enrolled at active infection and followed longitudinally. The source material was peripheral blood. This receptor was obtained from a woman aged 60-70 years with COVID-19, enrolled during active disease.

CDR3 in DNA: TGTGCCAGTAGTATTAGAGGGCAGGGGGCGTACTATGGCTACACCTTC. Protein sequence: CASSIRGQGAYYGYTF. This chain links TRBV19 with TRBJ1-2; the match to TRBD1 covers 8 bases. Germline values: CDR1 LNHDA, CDR2 SQIVND (reference sequence). With V trimmed by 3 bases and J by 3 bases, 9 bases remained unmatched. CDR3 size: 16 residues.